This T cell receptor (beta chain) was captured by sequencing in a study of T cell responses to AZD1222 COVID-19 vaccine. General study results and limits: Close to half of all spike-specific TCRs reportedly target regions of the variants that are unmutated.

CDR1 is MGHRA and CDR2 is YSYEKL in the germline V gene. V lost 4 bases and J lost 0, with 15 bases in between. The length of the CDR3 is 16 residues. As concerns this clone: Its antigen is still unknown.

Here immunoSEQ multiplex PCR was the method, and the copy in TCRdb shows in-frame clones only, minus some. The profile shows 45,000 to 55,000 clones, around 84% of them singletons. The source was peripheral blood, collected on day 0 of AZD1222 vaccination. The receptor comes from an adult in good health. The chain is built from TRBV4-1 and TRBJ1-2; tentative D call: TRBD1 (6 bases). The CDR3 DNA reads as TGCGCCAGCAGCCTCCGGAGACAGGCGACTAACTATGGCTACACCTTC. Translating gives CASSLRRQATNYGYTF.